The clone carrying this TCR beta chain appeared a few times. Its antigen is not known. The data stem from a study of beta chain features in type 1 diabetes. A single heparinised blood sample, averaging approximately 116 mL, was obtained per donor. Findings and limits, study-wide: Researchers report that Type 1 diabetes patients had moderately but significantly shorter TCRB CDR3s across all four CD4+ subsets.

What was sequenced were expressed TCRB transcripts, since all of the isolated RNA had been reverse transcribed. TCRdb's table, derived via immunoSEQ multiplex PCR, lists solely in-frame clones and lacks some. The data show 600,000 to 650,000 clones, 15% seen once. The CDR3 consists of 15 residues. Germline V lookup: CDR1 MDHEN, CDR2 SYDVKM. Trimming pared 2 bases from V and 4 bases from J, leaving 12 bases between. The chain uses TRBV28 and TRBJ2-4, with TRBD1 as a possible D gene (5 bases). Sequencing was done on a sample of naive CD4+ T cells from blood. The TCR was taken from a man aged 18-30 years in good health. The CDR3 nucleotides are TGTGCCAGCAGTTTAATAACAGGAATAAAAAACATTCAGTACTTC. This translates into CASSLITGIKNIQYF.